What follows are 29 T cell receptor beta chains derived from one specimen sequenced in a study of diagnostic markers for celiac disease. TCRdb derives one entry per CDR3 protein from the reads, leaving out DNA. The data show about 850 distinct CDR3 sequences, and the top ten clones hold roughly 20%. The sample consisted of either unsorted cells or a sorted T cell fraction (not recorded which). The receptors here all came from a human donor. This table probably holds off-target reads from a library built for another chain.

This chain links TRBV12-3 or TRBV12-4 with TRBJ2-2; TCRdb calls TRBD1, which cannot be checked without DNA. The CDR3 runs to 14 residues. CDR3 loop: CASSLWGGTGELFF.

This chain joins TRBV6-1 and TRBJ2-7. CDR3 length: 14 amino acids. CDR1 and CDR2 (germline): MNHNS, SASEGT. CDR3 amino acids: CASSEVGGPYEQYF.

J is TRBJ2-1 and V is TRBV6-1. In germline, CDR1 is MNHNS, CDR2 SASEGT. The CDR3 covers 14 residues. This chain's CDR3 is CASNPWSSYNEQFF.

CDR3 residues: CSARDTSRVYQETQYF. This chain uses TRBV20-1 with TRBJ2-5; TCRdb gives TRBD1 as the D gene, but with no DNA this cannot be confirmed. The CDR3 covers 16 residues. Germline V CDR1 and CDR2: DFQATT, SNEGSKA (reference sequence).

The V call is TRBV6-2 or TRBV6-3, the J call TRBJ1-5. The CDR3 has 14 amino acids. Germline V gene sequence: CDR1 MNHEY, CDR2 SVGEGT. CDR3 sequence: CASGFSASNQPQHF.

Measured by frequency, this clonotype is hyperexpanded. The chain is built from TRBV5-1 and TRBJ2-3; TCRdb's assignment of TRBD1 cannot be checked, as there is no DNA. The CDR3 is 16 amino acids. The germline gives CDR1 SGHRS, CDR2 YFSETQ. This chain's CDR3 is CASNSGTGVATDTQYF. Filled out from reference TRBV5-1 and TRBJ2-3, the complete variable domain reads KAGVTQTPRYLIKTRGQQVTLSCSPISGHRSVSWYQQTPGQGLQFLFEYFSETQRNKGNFPGRFSGRQFSNSRSEMNVSTLELGDSALYLCASNSGTGVATDTQYFGPGTRLTVL.

This clonotype is medium-sized by frequency. The chain carries TRBV5-1 and TRBJ2-1; the D gene TCRdb calls, TRBD1, cannot be checked with no DNA. The CDR3 covers 17 residues. Germline CDR1 is SGHRS and CDR2 is YFSETQ. The CDR3 loop reads CASSLVGRVIQYNEQFF.

The chain combines TRBV5-1 with TRBJ2-1; TCRdb lists TRBD1, though no DNA is available to test this call. CDR1 is SGHRS, CDR2 YFSETQ, per germline. CDR3 size: 15 residues. CDR3 residues: CASSSGDRASSRAIF. The full variable domain, completed using reference TRBV5-1 and TRBJ2-1, is KAGVTQTPRYLIKTRGQQVTLSCSPISGHRSVSWYQQTPGQGLQFLFEYFSETQRNKGNFPGRFSGRQFSNSRSEMNVSTLELGDSALYLCASSSGDRASSRAIFGPGTRLTVL.

This clonotype is deemed hyperexpanded (1% or more) by its frequency. The chain combines TRBV7-6 with TRBJ2-1; the D call from TCRdb, TRBD1, cannot be confirmed without DNA. The germline CDR1 and CDR2 sequences are SGHVS and FNYEAQ. The CDR3 is made up of 15 amino acids. The CDR3 sequence is CASSLQGISYNEQFF.

This clonotype registers large (0.1 to 1%) by frequency. CDR3 region: CASSYTRRREKLFF. This rearrangement joins TRBV6-5 to TRBJ1-4. This CDR3 is built from 14 residues. Germline lookup yields CDR1 MNHEY and CDR2 SVGAGI.

The chain couples TRBV30 to TRBJ1-1. Looked up from germline, CDR1 is GTSNPN and CDR2 is SVGIG (reference sequence). CDR3 size: 14 residues. The CDR3 protein is CAWSGWGGSAEAFF.

The rearrangement links TRBV3-1 to TRBJ1-1; TCRdb's D call of TRBD1 is untestable without DNA. CDR3 size: 14 residues. Per the germline V gene, CDR1 is LGHDT and CDR2 is YNNKEL (reference sequence). CDR3 in amino acids: CASSQQGAGTEAFF.

The CDR3 reads CASSLGGLAGAGWADTQYF. The chain recombines TRBV12-3 or TRBV12-4 with TRBJ2-3; TCRdb calls TRBD2, which cannot be checked without DNA. The CDR3 sequence is 19 residues long.

V gene TRBV18 combines with J gene TRBJ2-7; the D call from TCRdb, TRBD1, cannot be confirmed without DNA. The CDR3 loop spans 14 amino acids. Germline V gene lookup returns CDR1 KGHSH and CDR2 LQKENI. The CDR3 spells CASSFGTVTYEQYF.

This clonotype is labeled medium-sized based on frequency. The rearrangement joins TRBV5-1 to TRBJ2-5; there is no DNA to check the TCRdb D call of TRBD2. The CDR3 is 14 residues long. The germline gives CDR1 SGHRS, CDR2 YFSETQ. The CDR3 region is CASSARGGPETQYF. Using reference TRBV5-1 and TRBJ2-5 for the parts outside the CDR3, the full variable domain is KAGVTQTPRYLIKTRGQQVTLSCSPISGHRSVSWYQQTPGQGLQFLFEYFSETQRNKGNFPGRFSGRQFSNSRSEMNVSTLELGDSALYLCASSARGGPETQYFGPGTRLLVL.

The rearrangement links TRBV7-2 to TRBJ2-4; TCRdb's D call, TRBD1, is unchecked because there is no DNA. The CDR3 is 14 amino acids. The germline gives CDR1 SGHTA, CDR2 FQGNSA. This CDR3 reads CASSLARGKNIQYF.

The chain recombines TRBV10-2 with TRBJ1-5; no DNA is available, so the TRBD1 call from TCRdb remains unchecked. This CDR3 contains 16 residues. CDR1 WSHSY and CDR2 SAAADI come from the germline V gene. Here the CDR3 reads CASSGGGVPGSQPQHF.

The chain's CDR3 is CASNSGGTETQYF. The chain uses TRBV27 and TRBJ2-5; TCRdb reports TRBD1, a call that lacks DNA to check it against. Looked up from germline, CDR1 is MNHEY and CDR2 is SMNVEV (reference sequence). The CDR3 runs to 13 residues.

This chain connects TRBV20-1 to TRBJ2-1; the TCRdb D gene call, TRBD1, has no DNA to confirm it. The CDR3 contains 13 residues. CDR1 DFQATT and CDR2 SNEGSKA come from the germline V gene (reference sequence). The chain's CDR3 is CSARGPALGEQFF.

This clonotype registers large by frequency. The chain is built from TRBV6-1 and TRBJ2-4; TCRdb proposes TRBD2, but this gene call is untestable without DNA. This CDR3 is 15 amino acids long. Germline CDR1 MNHNS, CDR2 SASEGT. The CDR3 region is CASSDRTGAKNIQYF.

This clonotype is called large based on its frequency. The rearrangement links TRBV7-9 to TRBJ1-3; the D call from TCRdb, TRBD1, cannot be confirmed without DNA. The CDR3 runs 15 residues. CDR1 is SEHNR and CDR2 is FQNEAQ in the germline V gene (reference sequence). This CDR3 is CASSLNRVDGNTIYF.

Considering frequency, this clonotype is medium-sized. The chain uses TRBV10-3 and TRBJ2-3; TCRdb selects TRBD1, and the lack of DNA leaves this call unchecked. Germline CDR1 reads ENHRY; CDR2 reads SYGVKD. This CDR3 spans 15 amino acids. CDR3 protein: CAIGDSKTLTDTQYF.

The chain recombines TRBV30 with TRBJ2-3; TCRdb outputs TRBD1, but without DNA this stays unchecked. The CDR3 loop spans 14 amino acids. Looked up from germline, CDR1 is GTSNPN and CDR2 is SVGIG (reference sequence). CDR3 loop: CAWSVRGGTDTQYF. Filled out from reference TRBV30 and TRBJ2-3, the complete variable domain reads SQTIHQWPATLVQPVGSPLSLECTVEGTSNPNLYWYRQAAGRGLQLLFYSVGIGQISSEVPQNLSASRPQDRQFILSSKKLLLSDSGFYLCAWSVRGGTDTQYFGPGTRLTVL.

The chain employs TRBV29-1 and TRBJ2-3; lacking DNA, the TRBD2 call made by TCRdb goes unchecked. CDR1 and CDR2 (germline): SQVTM, ANQGSEA. The CDR3 has 16 amino acids. The CDR3: CSVEASGRASTDTQYF.

The J gene is TRBJ1-2, the V gene TRBV20-1. Germline V gives CDR1 DFQATT, CDR2 SNEGSKA (reference sequence). The CDR3 runs 13 residues. CDR3 in amino acids: CSARTTENYGYTF.

Considering frequency, this clonotype is large. The chain uses TRBV20-1 and TRBJ2-5. The CDR3 extends over 11 amino acids. The V gene's germline CDR1 is DFQATT and CDR2 SNEGSKA (reference sequence). The CDR3 is CSASGEETQYF.

The gene calls are TRBV12-3 or TRBV12-4 and TRBJ2-5; with no DNA, the TCRdb D assignment of TRBD2 cannot be verified. The CDR3 is made up of 16 amino acids. CDR3 loop: CASSRTSGSLGETQYF.

This chain joins TRBV7-6 and TRBJ2-2; TCRdb outputs TRBD2, but without DNA this stays unchecked. The germline CDR1 and CDR2 sequences are SGHVS and FNYEAQ. The CDR3 extends over 13 amino acids. The CDR3 protein is CASSQGLLGELFF.

By frequency, this clonotype is large. V and J are TRBV7-2 and TRBJ2-7. Germline CDR1 reads SGHTA; CDR2 reads FQGNSA. CDR3 length equals 14 residues. The CDR3 sequence is CASSTKNSPYEQYF.